Listed here is a single T cell receptor beta chain. Its antigen is not yet known. One junction end disagrees with the germline gene, perhaps due to a read error. Donors were under 40 systemically healthy Caucasian individuals from Russia aged roughly 6 to 90 years. Each donor gave 8 to 10 milliliters of peripheral blood, collected into EDTA-treated Vacutainer tubes. Ficoll-Paque density-gradient centrifugation was used to isolate PBMCs, with at least 6.5 million per sample. Total RNA was extracted from PBMCs with Trizol reagent, with at least 5 micrograms obtained per sample. The percentages of naive CD45RAhigh/CD27high T cells were determined by flow cytometry on a PBMC aliquot from every donor. The data belong to a study of blood T cells in healthy people across ages (dated by TCRdb to about 2015). Looking at the study overall: In model experiments, roughly one uniquely barcoded TCR beta cDNA molecule per two T cells was captured by template switching. The study measured age-related changes in TCR beta repertoire diversity using deep sequencing normalized with unique cDNA molecular identifiers. The donors were split into four age groups: young (average 16 years), middle-aged (around 37), aged (approximately 60) and long-lived (over 75). Donors of different ages were randomly distributed across sequencing lanes to avoid experimental bias. For two donors (one aged 18 to 29 and one aged 80 or older), the study analyzed two additional independent replicas of 1 million unique cDNA reads from the same blood draw.

The method behind the library was 5' RACE. The sequencing machine was an Illumina HiSeq 2500. A second about 7 to 11 cycle PCR used a sample-barcoded 5' primer and a J-beta primer mix. Each TCR beta cDNA molecule received a unique molecular identifier from a template-switch 5' adaptor carrying 12 random nucleotides. Each sample yielded at least 3 million CDR3-containing paired-end reads. All of the RNA was converted into first-strand cDNA using the Mint cDNA synthesis kit, with a TRBC-specific oligonucleotide serving as the primer. All cDNA was treated with uracil-DNA glycosylase and then went through a first 18-cycle PCR with the universal primers M1SS and BC2_uni_R. The published analysis was carried out like this. For normalization, 1 million high-quality reads, each with a distinct molecular identifier, were randomly selected from each sample. Instead of being binned into consensus sequences, reads that shared molecular identifiers were thrown out. CDR3 identification, clonotype clustering and error correction used MiTCR with a Q25 quality threshold and the strictest error-elimination algorithm. A nonparametric unseen species model with Euler transformation was used to estimate a lower bound on total TCR beta diversity. TCRdb reprocessed the public reads (quality trimming at Q25 with fastp, clone calling with MiXCR) and kept in-frame beta chains. A single entry per CDR3 protein holds the most common genes and DNA from its merged rows. The V and J calls were not made by the authors but by TCRdb's processing. The sample contains around 900,000 distinct CDR3 sequences, just over 50% of them found a single time. The top ten hold roughly 23% of the sample.

The germline V gene yields SGHTA for CDR1 and FQGNSA for CDR2. There are 15 amino acids in the CDR3, from cysteine to phenylalanine inclusive. Here the CDR3 DNA is all that survives: 45 bases in frame from base 1. The paper's findings and limits, for the study overall: Observed TCR beta diversity per million T cells fell roughly linearly with age, and a significant reduction was already apparent by age around 44. Compared with the aged group, the long-lived group had more naive CD4+ T cells, fewer expanded clones and increased TCR diversity, a pattern suggesting age selection. Because profiling used bulk unsorted PBMCs, naive and antigen-experienced compartments could not be compared conclusively. Donor CMV infection status was unknown, potentially confounding age-related changes in expanded clonotypes. Estimates of total diversity from one million sequenced T cells were regarded as lower bounds and underestimates. The percentage of naive T cells measured by flow cytometry correlated strongly with observed TCR beta diversity.

This TCR came from a woman in her fifties or sixties in good health. The chain uses TRBV7-2 and TRBJ2-1; the best D guess is TRBD2, with 6 bases matching. The sample consisted of blood. The DNA is as follows: TGTGCCAGCAGCTTAGCAGGGACTCCCACAAGGGAGCTGTTCTTC. The translation is CASSLAGTPTRELFF.